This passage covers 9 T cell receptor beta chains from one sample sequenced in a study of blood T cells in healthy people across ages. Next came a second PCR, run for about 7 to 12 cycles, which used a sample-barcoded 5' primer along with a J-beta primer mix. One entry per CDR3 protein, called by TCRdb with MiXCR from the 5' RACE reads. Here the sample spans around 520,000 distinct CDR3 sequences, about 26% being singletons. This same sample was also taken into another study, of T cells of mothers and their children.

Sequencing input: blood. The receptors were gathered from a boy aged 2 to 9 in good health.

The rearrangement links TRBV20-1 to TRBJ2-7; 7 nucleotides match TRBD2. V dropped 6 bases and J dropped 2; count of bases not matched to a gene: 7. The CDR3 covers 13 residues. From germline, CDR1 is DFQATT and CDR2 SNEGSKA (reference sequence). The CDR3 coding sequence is TGCAGTGCCCGGACTAGTCCAGCCTACGAGCAGTACTTC. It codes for CSARTSPAYEQYF.

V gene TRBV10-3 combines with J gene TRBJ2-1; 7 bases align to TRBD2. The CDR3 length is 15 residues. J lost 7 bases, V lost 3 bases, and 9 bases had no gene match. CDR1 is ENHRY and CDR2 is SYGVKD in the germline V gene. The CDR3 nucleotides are TGTGCCATCAGTGACGGGTCTAGCGGTCCAAATGAGCAGTTCTTC. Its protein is CAISDGSSGPNEQFF.

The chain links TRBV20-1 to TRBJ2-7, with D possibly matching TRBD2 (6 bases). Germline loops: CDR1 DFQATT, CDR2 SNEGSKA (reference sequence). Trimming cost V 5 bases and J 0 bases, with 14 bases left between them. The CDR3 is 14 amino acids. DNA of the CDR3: TGCAGTGCTGGTGGGGGGTCAAGCTCCTACGAGCAGTACTTC. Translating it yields CSAGGGSSSYEQYF.

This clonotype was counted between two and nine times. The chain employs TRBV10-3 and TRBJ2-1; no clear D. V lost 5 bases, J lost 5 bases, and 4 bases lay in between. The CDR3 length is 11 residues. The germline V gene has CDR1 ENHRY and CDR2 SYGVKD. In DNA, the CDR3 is TGTGCCATCAGTCCCCACAATGAGCAGTTCTTC. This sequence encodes CAISPHNEQFF.

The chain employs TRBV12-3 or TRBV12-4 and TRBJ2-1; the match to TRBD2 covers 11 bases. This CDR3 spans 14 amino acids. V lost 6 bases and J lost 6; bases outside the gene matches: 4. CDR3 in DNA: TGTGCCAGCAGAATGGGACTAGCGGCCAATGAGCAGTTCTTC. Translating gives CASRMGLAANEQFF.

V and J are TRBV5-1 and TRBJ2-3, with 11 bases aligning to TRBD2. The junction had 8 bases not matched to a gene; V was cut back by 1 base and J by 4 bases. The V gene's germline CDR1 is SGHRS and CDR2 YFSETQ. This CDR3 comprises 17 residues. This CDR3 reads CASSLRVAGGPADTQYF. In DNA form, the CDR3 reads TGCGCCAGCAGCTTGAGAGTAGCGGGGGGGCCTGCAGATACGCAGTATTTT. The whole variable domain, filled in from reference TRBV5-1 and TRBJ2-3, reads KAGVTQTPRYLIKTRGQQVTLSCSPISGHRSVSWYQQTPGQGLQFLFEYFSETQRNKGNFPGRFSGRQFSNSRSEMNVSTLELGDSALYLCASSLRVAGGPADTQYFGPGTRLTVL.

CDR3 sequence reads: CSARTSGDYEQYF. The CDR3 nucleotides are TGCAGCGCACGGACTAGCGGGGACTACGAGCAGTACTTC. The V and J genes are TRBV29-1 and TRBJ2-7; 12 bases are a match to TRBD2. Germline V gene lookup returns CDR1 SQVTM and CDR2 ANQGSEA. CDR3 length: 13 residues. The V and J ends lost 7 bases and 3 bases, in that order; junction bases with no gene match: 4.

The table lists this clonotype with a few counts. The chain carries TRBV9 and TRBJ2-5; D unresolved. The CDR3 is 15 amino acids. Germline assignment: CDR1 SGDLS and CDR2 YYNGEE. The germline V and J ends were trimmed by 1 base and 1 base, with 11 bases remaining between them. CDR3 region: CASSVRSGFQETQYF. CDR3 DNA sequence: TGTGCCAGCAGCGTAAGGTCCGGTTTCCAAGAGACCCAGTACTTC.

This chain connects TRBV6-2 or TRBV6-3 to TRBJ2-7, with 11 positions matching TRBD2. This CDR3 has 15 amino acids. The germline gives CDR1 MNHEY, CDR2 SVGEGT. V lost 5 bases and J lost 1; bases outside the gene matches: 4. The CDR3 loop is CASSRGLAVSYEQYF. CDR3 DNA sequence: TGTGCCAGCAGTAGGGGACTAGCGGTATCCTACGAGCAGTACTTC.